This TCR beta chain was profiled in a study of neurological immune-mediated disorders. TCRdb used MiXCR to reprocess the 5' RACE reads, holding one entry per CDR3 protein. The repertoire has 65,000 to 85,000 distinct CDR3 sequences, roughly 3% of them found once; the top ten carry roughly 5%. This CDR3 is 13 amino acids long. Germline CDR1 DFQATT, CDR2 SNEGSKA (reference sequence). V shed 3 bases, J shed 3 bases, and the junction held 4 bases outside the gene matches. This clonotype showed up many times. The TCR originated in a woman in her forties or fifties with multiple sclerosis. V gene TRBV20-1 combines with J gene TRBJ1-2; TRBD1 matches at 7 bases. The specimen was PBMCs. Here the CDR3 DNA reads TGCAGTGCTAGTCAGGGGGGAGACTATGGCTACACCTTC. Its translation: CSASQGGDYGYTF.